The 17 T cell receptor beta chains below were found in one sample sequenced in a study of shared clonotypes between healthy human individuals. Sequenced by immunoSEQ multiplex PCR; TCRdb stores in-frame clones only, minus some. The top ten clones hold more than 0.95% of a sample with some 2 million clones, about 95% of them seen once. The naive CD8 fraction comprised CD45RO-negative cells positively selected for CCR7 and excluded terminally differentiated effector memory CD45RA+ cells. Sequenced input: naive CD8+ T cells sorted from blood. These receptors were taken from a man younger than 35 in good health.

In DNA form, the CDR3 reads TGTGCCTGGAGTGCGATGGGGGATCAGCCCCAGCATTTT. This gives the protein CAWSAMGDQPQHF. V gene TRBV30 combines with J gene TRBJ1-5; D might be TRBD1 (5 bases). Trimming shortened V by 1 base and J by 5 bases, and 9 bases separated the two germline ends. CDR3 length equals 13 residues. Germline CDR1 is GTSNPN and CDR2 is SVGIG (reference sequence).

The chain has TRBV27 and TRBJ2-6; no clear D gene. Trimming removed 6 bases from V and 3 bases from J, with 12 bases in between. Germline CDR1 and CDR2: MNHEY and SMNVEV (reference sequence). The CDR3 sequence is 15 residues long. The CDR3, as DNA: TGTGCCAGCAGCCCCTCAGTCGGTGGGGCCAACGTCCTGACTTTC. This gives the protein CASSPSVGGANVLTF.

This CDR3 reads CASSVESNSPLHF. DNA of the CDR3: TGTGCCAGCAGCGTAGAGTCGAATTCACCCCTCCACTTT. The V gene is TRBV9, the J gene TRBJ1-6; D is unclear. The CDR3 contains 13 residues. Looked up from germline, CDR1 is SGDLS and CDR2 is YYNGEE. V was clipped by 0 bases and J by 7 bases, with 5 bases between them.

The V call is TRBV7-9, the J call TRBJ1-2; a possible D gene is TRBD1 (5 bases). Germline assignment: CDR1 SEHNR and CDR2 FQNEAQ (reference sequence). The CDR3 is 17 amino acids. V lost 4 bases, J lost 5 bases, and 23 bases lay in between. The CDR3 loop is CASSSSGGETPWYGYTF. The CDR3 nucleotides read TGTGCCAGCAGCTCCTCCGGGGGGGAGACTCCTTGGTATGGCTACACCTTC.

This chain links TRBV5-4 with TRBJ1-4; 8 bases fit TRBD1. This CDR3 contains 14 residues. Germline V lookup: CDR1 SGHNT, CDR2 YYREEE (reference sequence). V shed 3 bases and J 8 bases; nucleotides not matched to a gene: 6. The CDR3 nucleotides are TGTGCCAGCAGCTCCAGGGGGCGGGAAGAAAAACTGTTTTTT. This codes for CASSSRGREEKLFF.

The chain has TRBV9 and TRBJ2-5; TRBD2 agrees at 10 bases. Per germline, CDR1 SGDLS and CDR2 YYNGEE. There are 14 residues in the CDR3. J was trimmed by 4 bases and V by 3 bases; bases with no gene match: 3. The chain's CDR3 is CASSGSGGLETQYF. The CDR3 nucleotides read TGTGCCAGCAGCGGTAGCGGGGGGCTAGAGACCCAGTACTTC.

CDR3 loop: CASSQDFGGGSSYEQYF. CDR3 bases: TGCGCCAGCAGCCAAGATTTTGGCGGGGGGAGCTCCTACGAGCAGTACTTC. The chain couples TRBV4-3 to TRBJ2-7, with 8 bases lining up with TRBD2. The V segment lost 0 bases and the J segment 0 bases; nucleotides outside the gene matches: 7. Germline values: CDR1 LGHNA, CDR2 YSLEER. The CDR3 totals 17 residues.

The J gene is TRBJ2-1, the V gene TRBV13; 9 bases are shared with TRBD1. CDR1 is PRHDT and CDR2 is FYEKMQ in the germline V gene (reference sequence). Germline trimming cut 5 bases from V and 8 bases from J; bases unmatched to any gene: 10. This CDR3 has 15 residues. The DNA of the CDR3 is TGTGCCAGCAGCCCAAACAGGGGGCGCACCCATGAGCAGTTCTTC. It specifies CASSPNRGRTHEQFF.

The chain joins TRBV27 to TRBJ2-2; possibly TRBD2 for D (7 bases). The CDR3 consists of 15 residues. The germline V gene has CDR1 MNHEY and CDR2 SMNVEV (reference sequence). V was pared by 4 bases and J by 2 bases, with 11 bases between. Here the CDR3 DNA reads TGTGCCAGCAGTTCGCGGGGGCCAAACACCGGGGAGCTGTTTTTT. Translated, it gives CASSSRGPNTGELFF.

This clone was observed once. This sequence joins TRBV2 and TRBJ2-6; D gene unclear. The CDR3 covers 15 residues. CDR1 SNHLY and CDR2 FYNNEI come from the germline V gene. Trimming stripped 8 bases from V and 1 base from J, with 12 bases between. The CDR3 is CASLGAPSGANVLTF. Here the CDR3 DNA reads TGTGCCAGCCTGGGCGCGCCTTCTGGGGCCAACGTCCTGACTTTC.

This clone was seen just once. V and J are TRBV10-3 and TRBJ2-1, with TRBD1 matching over 8 bases. The V and J ends lost 2 bases and 6 bases, in that order; junction bases with no gene match: 6. The CDR3 contains 15 residues. Germline CDR1 ENHRY, CDR2 SYGVKD. CDR3 DNA: TGTGCCATCAGTGAGGGGACAGGTGTAACCAATGAGCAGTTCTTC. The encoded protein is CAISEGTGVTNEQFF.

The rearrangement uses TRBV14 and TRBJ2-1, with D maybe TRBD2 (5 bases). The germline CDR1 and CDR2 sequences are SGHDN and FVKESK. The CDR3 is made up of 14 amino acids. Trimming left V 4 bases short and J 3 bases short, with 10 bases between. The CDR3 region is CASSPWGDYNEQFF. The CDR3 coding sequence is TGTGCCAGCAGCCCGTGGGGAGACTACAATGAGCAGTTCTTC.

This clone was seen only once. The V gene is TRBV2, the J gene TRBJ2-1; unclear D gene. Germline V CDR1 and CDR2: SNHLY, FYNNEI. CDR3 length: 13 residues. V gave up 1 base and J gave up 10 bases, with 11 bases separating them. The chain's CDR3 is CASSEGGRREQFF. CDR3 DNA: TGTGCCAGCAGTGAAGGGGGTCGTCGGGAGCAGTTCTTC.

This chain links TRBV5-1 with TRBJ2-1; 9 nucleotides agree with TRBD2. The CDR3 sequence is 15 residues long. V was pared by 2 bases and J by 8 bases, with 8 bases of the junction left unmatched. The germline V gene has CDR1 SGHRS and CDR2 YFSETQ. As DNA, the CDR3 is TGCGCCAGCAGCTTTCTTAGCGGGAGTGTAGATGAGCAGTTCTTC. It specifies CASSFLSGSVDEQFF.

This chain joins TRBV6-5 and TRBJ1-4; 7 bases are shared with TRBD1. Germline V gene sequence: CDR1 MNHEY, CDR2 SVGAGI. The CDR3 runs to 14 residues. V lost 2 bases and J lost 8; bases outside the gene matches: 5. The CDR3 reads CASSYTGEEEKLFF. The CDR3 DNA reads as TGTGCCAGCAGTTACACAGGGGAGGAAGAAAAACTGTTTTTT.

The chain employs TRBV5-1 and TRBJ2-7; the match to TRBD2 covers 8 bases. The CDR3 totals 15 residues. The ends lost 2 bases at V and 0 bases at J; junction bases unmatched: 4. Germline-derived CDR1 and CDR2 are SGHRS and YFSETQ. CDR3 sequence (DNA): TGCGCCAGCAGCTTTGGACTAGCTCCCTCCTACGAGCAGTACTTC. This gives the protein CASSFGLAPSYEQYF.

The chain is built from TRBV27 and TRBJ1-5; possibly TRBD1 for D (6 bases). Germline values: CDR1 MNHEY, CDR2 SMNVEV (reference sequence). V lost 6 bases and J 11 bases, leaving 23 bases between the germline ends. The CDR3 covers 15 residues. As DNA, the CDR3 is TGTGCCAGCAGCAGAACCTCGGGACACCAACTCGCCCAGCATTTT. It encodes CASSRTSGHQLAQHF.